This T cell receptor beta chain emerged from a study of OX40 agonist ivuxolimab in advanced cancers. About the study: Participants could have had prior anti-PD-1, anti-PD-L1 or anti-CTLA-4 therapy, and roughly 40% had some. General study points: Averaged across samples, CD8+ T cells carried more expanded clones than CD4+ did.

The germline V and J ends were trimmed by 0 bases and 5 bases, with 13 bases remaining between them. Germline V gives CDR1 LGHNA, CDR2 YNFKEQ. The CDR3 spans 15 residues. About this clone itself: Its antigen is as yet unknown.

Using immunoSEQ multiplex PCR, the repertoire was profiled, and TCRdb retains in-frame clones only, with some absent. The data contain some 100,000 clones, less than 90% of them singletons. The specimen was CD4+ or CD8+ T cells sorted from blood, collected in a trial of the OX40 agonist ivuxolimab. This sequence originates from an adult with an advanced solid tumor such as melanoma, head and neck, liver or kidney cancer. The rearrangement links TRBV4-2 to TRBJ2-5; no definite D call. The CDR3 region has the DNA TGTGCCAGCAGCCAAGATCCCGGCCCCTGGGAGACCCAGTACTTC. This gives the protein CASSQDPGPWETQYF.